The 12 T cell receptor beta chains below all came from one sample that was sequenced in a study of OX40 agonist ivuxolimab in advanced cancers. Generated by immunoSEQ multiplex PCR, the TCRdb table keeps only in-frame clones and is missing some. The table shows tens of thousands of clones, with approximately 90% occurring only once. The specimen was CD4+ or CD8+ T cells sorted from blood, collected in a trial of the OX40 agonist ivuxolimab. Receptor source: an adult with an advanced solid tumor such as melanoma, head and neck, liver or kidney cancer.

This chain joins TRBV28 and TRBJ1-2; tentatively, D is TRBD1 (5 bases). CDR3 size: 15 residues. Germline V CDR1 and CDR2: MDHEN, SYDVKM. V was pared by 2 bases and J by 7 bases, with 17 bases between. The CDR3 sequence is CASSLAGRELGGYTF. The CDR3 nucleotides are TGTGCCAGCAGTTTAGCAGGGCGGGAGCTCGGTGGCTACACCTTC.

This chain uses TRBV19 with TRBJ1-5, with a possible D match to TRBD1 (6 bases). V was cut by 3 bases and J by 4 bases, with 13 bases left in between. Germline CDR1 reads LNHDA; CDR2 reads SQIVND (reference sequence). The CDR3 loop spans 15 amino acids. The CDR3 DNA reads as TGTGCCAGTAGTATCCGGGACATTTTTAATCAGCCCCAGCATTTT. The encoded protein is CASSIRDIFNQPQHF.

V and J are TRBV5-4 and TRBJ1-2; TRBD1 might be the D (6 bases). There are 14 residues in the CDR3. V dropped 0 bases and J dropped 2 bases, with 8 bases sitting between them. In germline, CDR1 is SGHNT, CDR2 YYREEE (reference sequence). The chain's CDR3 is CASSLGGQNYGYTF. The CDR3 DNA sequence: TGTGCCAGCAGCTTGGGAGGACAGAACTATGGCTACACCTTC. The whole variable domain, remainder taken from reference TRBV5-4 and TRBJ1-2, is ETGVTQSPTHLIKTRGQQVTLRCSSQSGHNTVSWYQQALGQGPQFIFQYYREEENGRGNFPPRFSGLQFPNYSSELNVNALELDDSALYLCASSLGGQNYGYTFGSGTRLTVV.

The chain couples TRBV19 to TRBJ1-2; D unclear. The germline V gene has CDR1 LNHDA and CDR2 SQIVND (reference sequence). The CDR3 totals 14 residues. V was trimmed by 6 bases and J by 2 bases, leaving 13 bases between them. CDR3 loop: CASSSRVLNYGYTF. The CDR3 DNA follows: TGTGCCAGTAGCTCGAGAGTTTTAAACTATGGCTACACCTTC.

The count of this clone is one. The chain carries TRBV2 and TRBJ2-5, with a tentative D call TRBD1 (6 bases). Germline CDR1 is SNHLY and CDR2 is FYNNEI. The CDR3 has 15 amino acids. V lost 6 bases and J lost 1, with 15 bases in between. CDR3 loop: CASSATGTSQETQYF. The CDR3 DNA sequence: TGTGCCAGCAGCGCTACCGGGACATCCCAAGAGACCCAGTACTTC.

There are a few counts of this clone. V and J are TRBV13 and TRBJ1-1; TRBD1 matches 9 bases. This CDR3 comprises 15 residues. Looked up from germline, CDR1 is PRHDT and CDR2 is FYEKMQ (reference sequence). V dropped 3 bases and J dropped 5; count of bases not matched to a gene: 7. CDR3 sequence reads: CASSFTGGSRTEAFF. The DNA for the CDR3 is TGTGCCAGCAGCTTTACAGGGGGCTCGAGGACTGAAGCTTTCTTT.

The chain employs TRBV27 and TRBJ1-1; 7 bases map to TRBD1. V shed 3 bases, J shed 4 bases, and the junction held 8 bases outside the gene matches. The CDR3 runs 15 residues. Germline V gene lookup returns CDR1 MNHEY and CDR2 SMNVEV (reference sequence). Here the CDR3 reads CASSLTKTGTTEAFF. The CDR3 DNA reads TGTGCCAGCAGTTTGACTAAGACAGGGACCACTGAAGCTTTCTTT.

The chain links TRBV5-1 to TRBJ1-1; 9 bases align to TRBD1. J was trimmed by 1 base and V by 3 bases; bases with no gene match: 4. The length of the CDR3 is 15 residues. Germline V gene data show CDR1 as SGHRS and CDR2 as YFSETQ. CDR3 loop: CASSYRGRENTEAFF. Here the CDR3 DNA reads TGCGCCAGCAGCTACAGGGGGCGGGAGAACACTGAAGCTTTCTTT.

The CDR3 nucleotides read TGTGCCAGTAGTCCGGTCAGGACAGGTCAGCCCCAGCATTTT. Its translation is CASSPVRTGQPQHF. This chain connects TRBV19 to TRBJ1-5; TRBD1 agrees at 7 bases. This CDR3 region has 14 residues. CDR1 and CDR2 from the germline V gene are LNHDA and SQIVND (reference sequence). The V segment lost 5 bases and the J segment 6 bases; nucleotides outside the gene matches: 7.

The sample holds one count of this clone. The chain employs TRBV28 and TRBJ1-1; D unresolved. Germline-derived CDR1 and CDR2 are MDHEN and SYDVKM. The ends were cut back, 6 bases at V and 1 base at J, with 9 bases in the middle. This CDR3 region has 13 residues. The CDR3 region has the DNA TGTGCCAGCAGCCGCCTGAGGAACACTGAAGCTTTCTTT. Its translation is CASSRLRNTEAFF.

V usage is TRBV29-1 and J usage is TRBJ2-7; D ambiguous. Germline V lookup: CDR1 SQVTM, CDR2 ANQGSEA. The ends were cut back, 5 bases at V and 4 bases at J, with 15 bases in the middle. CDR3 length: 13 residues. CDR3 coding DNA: TGCAGCGTTAACTCGGGCAGACTGTACGAGCAGTACTTC. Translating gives CSVNSGRLYEQYF.

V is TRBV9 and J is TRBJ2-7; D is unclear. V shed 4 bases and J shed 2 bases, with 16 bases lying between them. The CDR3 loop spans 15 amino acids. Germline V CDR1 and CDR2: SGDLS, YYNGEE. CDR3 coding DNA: TGTGCCAGCAGCCTAGAAGCCAGATCTACCTACGAGCAGTACTTC. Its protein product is CASSLEARSTYEQYF. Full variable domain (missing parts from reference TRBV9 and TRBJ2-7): DSGVTQTPKHLITATGQRVTLRCSPRSGDLSVYWYQQSLDQGLQFLIQYYNGEERAKGNILERFSAQQFPDLHSELNLSSLELGDSALYFCASSLEARSTYEQYFGPGTRLTVT.